Listed here are 21 T cell receptor beta chains from one sample, sequenced in a study of blood T cell repertoires in COVID-19. Libraries were prepared by immunoSEQ multiplex PCR; TCRdb keeps only in-frame clonotypes and omits some of them. Here the sample spans approximately 210,000 clones, 81% being singletons. Sequencing was done on a sample of PBMCs or T cells enriched from blood (not recorded which). All receptors come from a woman aged 45 to 65 with acute COVID-19.

The chain uses TRBV27 and TRBJ1-4; D is unresolved. This CDR3 region has 13 residues. V was cut by 2 bases and J by 11 bases, with 12 bases left in between. The germline V gene has CDR1 MNHEY and CDR2 SMNVEV (reference sequence). The chain's CDR3 is CASSLGFSGKLFF. CDR3 DNA sequence: TGTGCCAGCAGTTTAGGTTTCTCGGGGAAACTGTTTTTT.

The rearrangement links TRBV18 to TRBJ2-5, with D perhaps TRBD2 (7 bases). This CDR3 is 16 amino acids long. Trimming pared 6 bases from V and 4 bases from J, leaving 21 bases between. The germline V gene has CDR1 KGHSH and CDR2 LQKENI. CDR3 residues: CASSSSIGGAGETQYF. The CDR3 bases are TGTGCCAGCTCCTCTTCGATAGGGGGGGCCGGAGAGACCCAGTACTTC. The full variable domain, in which reference TRBV18 and TRBJ2-5 provide the parts outside the CDR3, is NAGVMQNPRHLVRRRGQEARLRCSPMKGHSHVYWYRQLPEEGLKFMVYLQKENIIDESGMPKERFSAEFPKEGPSILRIQQVVRGDSAAYFCASSSSIGGAGETQYFGPGTRLLVL.

This sequence joins TRBV29-1 and TRBJ2-3; D not resolved. The ends were cut back, 7 bases at V and 0 bases at J, with 17 bases in the middle. There are 15 residues in the CDR3. From germline, CDR1 is SQVTM and CDR2 ANQGSEA. Written as DNA, the CDR3 is TGCAGCGCCACCCTCAAGCTGACTAGCACAGATACGCAGTATTTT. Its protein product is CSATLKLTSTDTQYF.

The rearrangement joins TRBV27 to TRBJ1-1, with 11 bases fitting TRBD1. The germline CDR1 and CDR2 sequences are MNHEY and SMNVEV (reference sequence). After removal of 9 bases from V and 1 base from J, the junction contained 10 bases not matched to a gene. CDR3 length: 16 residues. The CDR3 is CASKSGTGGPNTEAFF. The DNA of the CDR3 is TGTGCCAGTAAATCCGGGACAGGGGGGCCGAACACTGAAGCTTTCTTT.

The CDR3 DNA sequence: TGCGCCAGCAGCTCGGACAGGGGGGACACTGAAGCTTTCTTT. It translates to CASSSDRGDTEAFF. The chain combines TRBV5-1 with TRBJ1-1; 10 nucleotides match TRBD1. Germline CDR1 reads SGHRS; CDR2 reads YFSETQ. The CDR3 contains 14 residues. The ends lost 3 bases at V and 3 bases at J; junction bases unmatched: 2.

This clone was seen a single time. This CDR3 reads CASSLPSGGYNEQFF. The CDR3 DNA follows: TGTGCCAGCAGTTTACCTAGCGGGGGGTACAATGAGCAGTTCTTC. V is TRBV28 and J is TRBJ2-1; 11 bases line up with TRBD2. The V and J ends lost 2 bases and 4 bases, in that order; junction bases with no gene match: 1. Germline CDR1 is MDHEN and CDR2 is SYDVKM. This CDR3 is 15 amino acids long.

This chain's CDR3 is CASSTRTSGSEQYF. CDR3 DNA: TGTGCCAGCAGCACCAGGACTAGCGGGAGCGAGCAGTACTTC. The chain combines TRBV7-6 with TRBJ2-7, with 13 bases that match TRBD2. This CDR3 is 14 amino acids long. CDR1 and CDR2 (germline): SGHVS, FNYEAQ. After removal of 5 bases from V and 6 bases from J, the junction contained 4 bases not matched to a gene.

This rearrangement joins TRBV29-1 to TRBJ1-4; unclear D gene. This CDR3 is 14 amino acids long. The V end was cut by 2 bases, the J end by 5 bases, with 12 bases between. Germline V gene data show CDR1 as SQVTM and CDR2 as ANQGSEA. CDR3 bases: TGCAGCGTTGAAATCGGGGTTCGGAATGAAAAACTGTTTTTT. Translation gives CSVEIGVRNEKLFF.

The V call is TRBV14, the J call TRBJ2-5, with unresolved D. The CDR3 sequence is 14 residues long. The ends were cut back, 1 base at V and 5 bases at J, with 11 bases in the middle. CDR1 is SGHDN and CDR2 is FVKESK in the germline V gene. The CDR3 sequence is CASSQVASIETQYF. The DNA of the CDR3 is TGTGCCAGCAGCCAAGTTGCTAGTATTGAGACCCAGTACTTC.

J is TRBJ1-5 and V is TRBV6-5, with D perhaps matching TRBD1 (5 bases). CDR3 size: 15 residues. Germline V gene lookup returns CDR1 MNHEY and CDR2 SVGAGI. Trimming pared 1 base from V and 5 bases from J, leaving 12 bases between. CDR3 coding DNA: TGTGCCAGCAGTTACTTGCAGGGTAGTTATCAGCCCCAGCATTTT. Amino acids: CASSYLQGSYQPQHF.

This chain uses TRBV4-3 with TRBJ2-7; perhaps TRBD1 as D (5 bases). CDR3 size: 13 residues. V was cut by 1 base and J by 6 bases, with 10 bases left in between. CDR1 is LGHNA, CDR2 YSLEER, per germline. The CDR3 coding sequence is TGCGCCAGCAGCCAAGTGCAGGGCCGCGAGCAGTACTTC. Amino acids: CASSQVQGREQYF.

This clone was found once. The J gene is TRBJ2-5, the V gene TRBV15, with D possibly matching TRBD1 (5 bases). The CDR3 runs to 13 residues. Trimming left V 5 bases short and J 4 bases short, with 11 bases between. In germline, CDR1 is LNHNV, CDR2 YYDKDF (reference sequence). CDR3 coding DNA: TGTGCCACCAGCGGTAACAGGAGAGAGACCCAGTACTTC. Residues: CATSGNRRETQYF.

This chain uses TRBV6-2 or TRBV6-3 with TRBJ2-5, with 7 positions matching TRBD1. The CDR3 is 17 amino acids. The junction had 15 bases not matched to a gene; V was cut back by 4 bases and J by 4 bases. Germline CDR1 is MNHEY and CDR2 is SVGEGT. The CDR3 is CASSSYLDRVRTETQYF. The CDR3 region has the DNA TGTGCCAGCAGTTCTTACCTAGACAGGGTCAGAACAGAGACCCAGTACTTC.

This clone appeared a single time. The rearrangement uses TRBV27 and TRBJ2-3; D is possibly TRBD1 (6 bases). V gave up 3 bases and J gave up 4 bases, with 11 bases separating them. Germline V gene sequence: CDR1 MNHEY, CDR2 SMNVEV (reference sequence). The CDR3 is 14 residues long. The DNA of the CDR3 is TGTGCCAGCAGTTTTTTAGGGGGTGCAGATACGCAGTATTTT. This sequence encodes CASSFLGGADTQYF.

The genes are TRBV29-1 and TRBJ2-3; possibly TRBD2 for D (5 bases). This CDR3 comprises 14 residues. V was cut by 3 bases and J by 1 base, with 11 bases left in between. Germline CDR1 SQVTM, CDR2 ANQGSEA. CDR3 loop: CSVERASGTDTQYF. Here the CDR3 DNA reads TGCAGCGTTGAGCGGGCATCGGGCACAGATACGCAGTATTTT.

This sequence joins TRBV5-1 and TRBJ2-1; no clear D. CDR1 SGHRS and CDR2 YFSETQ come from the germline V gene. V was cut by 0 bases and J by 6 bases, with 13 bases left in between. CDR3 length: 15 amino acids. In DNA form, the CDR3 reads TGCGCCAGCAGCTTGGGCTCAGGTCTGCGCAATGAGCAGTTCTTC. It specifies CASSLGSGLRNEQFF.

Worth noting for this clone: The sample holds other DNA sequences that translate to the same CDR3. This chain links TRBV28 with TRBJ1-1; possibly TRBD1 for D (6 bases). Germline values: CDR1 MDHEN, CDR2 SYDVKM. The germline V and J ends were trimmed by 5 bases and 1 base, with 11 bases remaining between them. The CDR3 has 14 amino acids. The CDR3 DNA reads TGTGCCAGCAGTCCCGGGGGGGCGAACACTGAAGCTTTCTTT. Its protein product is CASSPGGANTEAFF.

The chain joins TRBV4-3 to TRBJ1-2; TRBD1 aligns across 9 bases. Germline CDR1 reads LGHNA; CDR2 reads YSLEER. The CDR3 runs 16 residues. V lost 2 bases and J lost 8; bases outside the gene matches: 12. The CDR3 coding sequence is TGCGCCAGCAGCCAATTACCGGGACAGGGTCTCCGCGGCTACACCTTC. Protein product: CASSQLPGQGLRGYTF.

This sequence joins TRBV6-5 and TRBJ2-7; TRBD2 matches at 8 bases. The V and J ends lost 7 bases and 7 bases, in that order; junction bases with no gene match: 9. Per the germline V gene, CDR1 is MNHEY and CDR2 is SVGAGI. This CDR3 spans 13 amino acids. The CDR3 reads CASNRLAGGEQYF. Here the CDR3 DNA reads TGTGCCAGCAATAGGCTAGCGGGCGGGGAGCAGTACTTC.

The CDR3 here is CASSEALRGPTDTQYF. For the CDR3, the DNA is TGTGCCAGCAGTGAAGCTCTGCGGGGACCCACAGATACGCAGTATTTT. The J gene is TRBJ2-3, the V gene TRBV6-1; D may be TRBD2 (6 bases). The CDR3 runs 16 residues. V was pared by 0 bases and J by 2 bases, with 12 bases between. Germline assignment: CDR1 MNHNS and CDR2 SASEGT.

The chain joins TRBV6-5 to TRBJ2-3; D possibly corresponds to TRBD1 (6 bases). Per the germline V gene, CDR1 is MNHEY and CDR2 is SVGAGI. V was pared by 6 bases and J by 2 bases, with 9 bases between. The CDR3 is 13 amino acids. CDR3 sequence (DNA): TGTGCCAGCAGAACAGGGCCCACAGATACGCAGTATTTT. Its protein is CASRTGPTDTQYF.